The T cell receptor (beta chain) under discussion was sequenced for a study of PD-1 blockade in classical Hodgkin lymphoma. Findings and limits, study-wide: In newly diagnosed patients, baseline TCR diversity was reportedly below that of healthy donors. While CD8+ TCR diversity did not rise significantly by C4D1, CD4+ TCR diversity did.

Some clones are missing from TCRdb's copy, which holds only in-frame ones; the method was immunoSEQ multiplex PCR. Of nearly 20,000 clones detected, roughly 80% appear once; the ten largest clones hold more than 2.5%. Time point in this sample: cycle 4 day 1 (C4D1), after about 6 weeks of nivolumab. Brentuximab vedotin exposure varied, and every patient relapsed after autologous stem cell transplantation. Using magnetic negative selection, the CD4+ T cells were separated out of thawed PBMCs. Concerning this clone: Its antigen remains unknown.

In germline, CDR1 is WSHSY, CDR2 SAAADI. Trimming cost V 6 bases and J 4 bases; bases outside gene matches: 9. The CDR3 runs to 15 residues. This chain uses TRBV10-2 with TRBJ1-3; 7 nucleotides align to TRBD1. This clonotype was sampled from a human donor with classical Hodgkin lymphoma. Sequencing was performed on CD4+ T cells from blood, taken before the fourth cycle of nivolumab. The CDR3 here is CASSQGQLGGNTIYF. In DNA, the CDR3 is TGCGCCAGCAGCCAGGGACAGCTTGGGGGAAACACCATATATTTT.